What follows are 22 T cell receptor beta chains derived from one specimen sequenced in a study of T cells expressing NK-cell markers. From the 5' RACE reads, TCRdb lists one entry per CDR3 protein and no DNA. The sample data list approximately 22,000 distinct CDR3 sequences. What was sequenced was blood T cells: a sorted CD56 or NKG2C T cell subset, CD4+ or CD8+ T cells, or bulk PBMC T cells (not recorded which). The receptors stem from a man aged 18 to 69 in good health.

CDR3 in amino acids: CASSVEGSSYNEQFF. The chain combines TRBV2 with TRBJ2-1; the TRBD2 assignment by TCRdb is unverifiable without DNA. Germline V gene data show CDR1 as SNHLY and CDR2 as FYNNEI. This CDR3 region has 15 residues.

The rearrangement joins TRBV10-3 to TRBJ1-6. The germline V gene encodes CDR1 ENHRY and CDR2 SYGVKD. The CDR3 contains 15 residues. CDR3 sequence: CATKTNKSYNSPLHF.

The rearrangement joins TRBV28 to TRBJ2-7; TCRdb's D call, TRBD2, is unchecked because there is no DNA. The CDR3 length is 19 residues. The V gene's germline CDR1 is MDHEN and CDR2 SYDVKM. The CDR3: CASSPPGLAGPGTLYEQYF.

J is TRBJ1-2 and V is TRBV28; TCRdb's D call, TRBD1, is unchecked because there is no DNA. CDR3 size: 14 residues. Germline V gives CDR1 MDHEN, CDR2 SYDVKM. This CDR3 is CASTRGEGNYGYTF.

The rearrangement joins TRBV10-3 to TRBJ2-2. This CDR3 contains 13 residues. Germline assignment: CDR1 ENHRY and CDR2 SYGVKD. This CDR3 is CAIKGSGTGELFF.

This rearrangement joins TRBV13 to TRBJ2-2; with no DNA, the TCRdb D assignment of TRBD1 cannot be verified. CDR1 PRHDT and CDR2 FYEKMQ come from the germline V gene (reference sequence). The CDR3 covers 14 residues. This chain's CDR3 is CASRAGVYTGELFF. Combining the CDR3 with reference TRBV13 and TRBJ2-2 gives the whole variable domain AAGVIQSPRHLIKEKRETATLKCYPIPRHDTVYWYQQGPGQDPQFLISFYEKMQSDKGSIPDRFSAQQFSDYHSELNMSSLELGDSALYFCASRAGVYTGELFFGEGSRLTVL.

The chain is built from TRBV4-2 and TRBJ1-2. Germline values: CDR1 LGHNA, CDR2 YNFKEQ. The CDR3 sequence is 13 residues long. The CDR3 sequence is CASSQESGYGYTF.

The chain joins TRBV7-2 to TRBJ2-7. CDR3 length: 11 amino acids. Germline values: CDR1 SGHTA, CDR2 FQGNSA. The chain's CDR3 is CASSFNYEQYF.

The rearrangement joins TRBV30 to TRBJ2-5; TCRdb designates TRBD2, a call that cannot be tested without DNA. CDR1 and CDR2 (germline): GTSNPN, SVGIG (reference sequence). This CDR3 contains 14 residues. This chain's CDR3 is CAWSYSGGRETQYF.

This rearrangement joins TRBV12-3 or TRBV12-4 to TRBJ1-2. CDR3 size: 14 residues. The CDR3 loop is CASSLKGSNYGYTF.

The V call is TRBV28, the J call TRBJ2-1; TCRdb outputs TRBD2, but without DNA this stays unchecked. The CDR3 extends over 13 amino acids. CDR1 and CDR2 (germline): MDHEN, SYDVKM. The CDR3 loop reads CASSFRDYDSRFF.

The chain carries TRBV10-1 and TRBJ1-2; TCRdb indicates TRBD1, and absent DNA this call remains unverified. In germline, CDR1 is WNHNN, CDR2 SYGVQD (reference sequence). The CDR3 extends over 14 amino acids. The CDR3: CASSGGRSYYGYTF.

This rearrangement joins TRBV9 to TRBJ2-2; TCRdb indicates TRBD2, and absent DNA this call remains unverified. This CDR3 has 18 amino acids. Germline loops: CDR1 SGDLS, CDR2 YYNGEE. CDR3 sequence: CASSALGLAGGNTGELFF.

The rearrangement uses TRBV28 and TRBJ1-2; without DNA, the TCRdb call of TRBD1 cannot be checked. CDR1 is MDHEN, CDR2 SYDVKM, per germline. The length of the CDR3 is 15 residues. The CDR3 loop is CASSSPVGQGNGYTF.

The V and J genes are TRBV20-1 and TRBJ2-1; TCRdb names TRBD2, which stays unverified in the absence of DNA. Germline CDR1 reads DFQATT; CDR2 reads SNEGSKA (reference sequence). This CDR3 has 13 residues. The CDR3 here is CSARALADHEQFF.

The chain combines TRBV29-1 with TRBJ2-7; TCRdb's D call of TRBD2 is untestable without DNA. Germline lookup yields CDR1 SQVTM and CDR2 ANQGSEA. The CDR3 is made up of 17 amino acids. CDR3 loop: CSVEDREGEGVLYEQYF.

The V call is TRBV18, the J call TRBJ1-6; without DNA, the TCRdb call of TRBD1 cannot be checked. The CDR3 spans 14 residues. CDR1 is KGHSH, CDR2 LQKENI, per germline. The CDR3 is CASSPGQGYTPLHF.

The chain carries TRBV7-9 and TRBJ2-5. From germline, CDR1 is SEHNR and CDR2 FQNEAQ (reference sequence). This CDR3 region has 12 residues. This CDR3 reads CASSYLTETQYF.

The chain couples TRBV29-1 to TRBJ2-7. The length of the CDR3 is 11 residues. Germline V gene lookup returns CDR1 SQVTM and CDR2 ANQGSEA. The CDR3 spells CSAVQHYEQYF.

This chain connects TRBV29-1 to TRBJ2-7; the D call from TCRdb, TRBD1, cannot be confirmed without DNA. CDR3 size: 14 residues. From germline, CDR1 is SQVTM and CDR2 ANQGSEA. CDR3 residues: CSVEDRGVDYEQYF.

This sequence joins TRBV27 and TRBJ1-6; TCRdb's D call, TRBD1, is unchecked because there is no DNA. Per germline, CDR1 MNHEY and CDR2 SMNVEV (reference sequence). The CDR3 sequence is 16 residues long. The CDR3: CASSPPPQRTNSPLHF.

This chain links TRBV3-1 with TRBJ1-1; TCRdb picks TRBD1, but there is no DNA to check that call. The length of the CDR3 is 13 residues. Germline V lookup: CDR1 LGHDT, CDR2 YNNKEL (reference sequence). CDR3 in amino acids: CASSGGGITEAFF.